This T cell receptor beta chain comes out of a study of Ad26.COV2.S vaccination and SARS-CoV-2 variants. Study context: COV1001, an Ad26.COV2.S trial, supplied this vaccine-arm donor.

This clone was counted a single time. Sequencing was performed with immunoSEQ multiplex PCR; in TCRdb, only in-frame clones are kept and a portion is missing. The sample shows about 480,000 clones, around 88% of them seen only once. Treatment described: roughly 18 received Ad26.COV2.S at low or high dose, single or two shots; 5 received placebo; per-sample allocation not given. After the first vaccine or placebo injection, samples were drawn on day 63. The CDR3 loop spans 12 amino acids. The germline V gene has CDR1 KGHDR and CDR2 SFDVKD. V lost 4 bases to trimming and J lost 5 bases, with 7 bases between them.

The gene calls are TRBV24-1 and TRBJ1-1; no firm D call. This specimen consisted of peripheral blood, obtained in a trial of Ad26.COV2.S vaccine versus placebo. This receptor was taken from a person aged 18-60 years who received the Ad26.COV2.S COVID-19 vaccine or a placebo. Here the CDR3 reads CATSEGNTEAFF. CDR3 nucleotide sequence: TGTGCCACCAGTGAGGGAAATACTGAAGCTTTCTTT.